The 26 T cell receptor beta chains presented below share a single source sample, sequenced in a study of PD-L1 blockade in urothelial cancer. The assay was immunoSEQ multiplex PCR, and TCRdb's table has in-frame clones only and misses some. The top ten clones hold less than 3.5% of a sample with 71,000 or so clones, approximately 88% of them seen once. This sample comprised PBMCs, obtained around atezolizumab (anti-PD-L1) treatment. These receptors came from a man aged 55 to 70 with urothelial cancer.

The rearrangement uses TRBV7-8 and TRBJ2-5; D may be TRBD2 (6 bases). Trimming shortened V by 8 bases and J by 5 bases, and 12 bases separated the two germline ends. Per the germline V gene, CDR1 is SGHVS and CDR2 is FQNEAQ. The CDR3 length is 12 residues. The DNA for the CDR3 is TGTGCCAGCGGGCCAGGGAGGGAGACCCAGTACTTC. It encodes CASGPGRETQYF. Full variable domain (outside the CDR3, taken from reference TRBV7-8 and TRBJ2-5): GAGVSQSPRYKVAKRGQDVALRCDPISGHVSLFWYQQALGQGPEFLTYFQNEAQLDKSGLPSDRFFAERPEGSVSTLKIQRTQQEDSAVYLCASGPGRETQYFGPGTRLLVL.

V and J are TRBV13 and TRBJ2-1; TRBD2 agrees at 14 bases. The V gene end was trimmed by 2 bases and the J gene end by 0 bases; junction bases not matched to a gene: 12. CDR1 PRHDT and CDR2 FYEKMQ come from the germline V gene (reference sequence). This CDR3 comprises 21 residues. The CDR3 bases are TGTGCCAGCAGCTTATCACAGGTCAGGACTAGCGGGGGGAGCTCCTACAATGAGCAGTTCTTC. Its translation: CASSLSQVRTSGGSSYNEQFF. Together with reference TRBV13 and TRBJ2-1, the CDR3 gives the full variable domain: AAGVIQSPRHLIKEKRETATLKCYPIPRHDTVYWYQQGPGQDPQFLISFYEKMQSDKGSIPDRFSAQQFSDYHSELNMSSLELGDSALYFCASSLSQVRTSGGSSYNEQFFGPGTRLTVL.

The V and J genes are TRBV29-1 and TRBJ2-1, with 11 bases identical to TRBD1. This CDR3 is 16 amino acids long. Germline CDR1 reads SQVTM; CDR2 reads ANQGSEA. With 4 bases clipped from V and 5 bases from J, the junction kept 10 bases outside the gene matches. As DNA, the CDR3 is TGCAGCGTTGCCTTCGGGACAGGGGGTCCCAACAATGAGCAGTTCTTC. This gives the protein CSVAFGTGGPNNEQFF.

This rearrangement joins TRBV7-8 to TRBJ2-1, with 7 bases that match TRBD2. Germline V gives CDR1 SGHVS, CDR2 FQNEAQ. With 6 bases clipped from V and 3 bases from J, the junction kept 26 bases outside the gene matches. CDR3 size: 21 residues. The CDR3 DNA reads TGTGCCAGCAGTCAACGCTCGGGGGGACGAGGGCCTTTCGGATTCTACAATGAGCAGTTCTTC. Amino acid sequence: CASSQRSGGRGPFGFYNEQFF.

DNA for the CDR3: TGTGCCAGCAGTTTATGGGTGGCGGGAAGCTCCTACAATGAGCAGTTCTTC. Translated: CASSLWVAGSSYNEQFF. The rearrangement links TRBV28 to TRBJ2-1, with D possibly TRBD2 on 6 matching bases. V lost 0 bases to trimming and J lost 0 bases, with 12 bases between them. From germline, CDR1 is MDHEN and CDR2 SYDVKM. This CDR3 is built from 17 residues.

V and J are TRBV28 and TRBJ1-2; the match to TRBD1 covers 8 bases. V dropped 3 bases and J dropped 6; count of bases not matched to a gene: 15. Germline-derived CDR1 and CDR2 are MDHEN and SYDVKM. This CDR3 region has 17 residues. CDR3 sequence: CASSFAGGVLRRDGYTF. The CDR3 DNA reads as TGTGCCAGCAGTTTCGCAGGGGGCGTTCTAAGGAGAGATGGCTACACCTTC.

The chain couples TRBV6-5 to TRBJ1-2; perhaps TRBD1 as D (5 bases). CDR1 and CDR2 (germline): MNHEY, SVGAGI. The ends were cut back, 6 bases at V and 7 bases at J, with 15 bases in the middle. The CDR3 loop spans 13 amino acids. DNA of the CDR3: TGTGCCAGCAGCGAGCAGGGTGGAAGTGGCTACACCTTC. This translates into CASSEQGGSGYTF.

This clone was observed once. Written as DNA, the CDR3 is TGTGCCAGCAGTCCCCTTAGGGTGACTAGCGGCTTTATCCATGAGCAGTTCTTC. Protein product: CASSPLRVTSGFIHEQFF. The rearrangement uses TRBV27 and TRBJ2-1; 9 bases match TRBD2. The CDR3 extends over 18 amino acids. Germline CDR1 reads MNHEY; CDR2 reads SMNVEV (reference sequence). Trimming at V came to 5 bases and at J to 8 bases, leaving 19 bases not matched to a gene.

The genes are TRBV7-7 and TRBJ2-7, with TRBD1 matching over 9 bases. CDR1 is SSHAT, CDR2 FNYEAQ, per germline (reference sequence). V lost 5 bases and J lost 5; bases outside the gene matches: 4. This CDR3 is built from 13 residues. For the CDR3, the DNA is TGTGCCAGCAGCACGGGACAGGGTAACGAGCAGTACTTC. This encodes CASSTGQGNEQYF.

This clone was seen a single time. The chain couples TRBV7-2 to TRBJ2-1; D is undetermined. V lost 1 base, J lost 5 bases, and 6 bases lay in between. The CDR3 runs 13 residues. Germline V gene data show CDR1 as SGHTA and CDR2 as FQGNSA. The CDR3 reads CASSLGANNEQFF. CDR3 DNA: TGTGCCAGCAGCTTAGGGGCGAACAATGAGCAGTTCTTC.

This clone was detected a few times. The rearrangement links TRBV19 to TRBJ2-7, with TRBD2 matching 13 bases. CDR1 is LNHDA, CDR2 SQIVND, per germline (reference sequence). V shed 4 bases and J 3 bases; nucleotides not matched to a gene: 3. This CDR3 comprises 15 residues. DNA for the CDR3: TGTGCCAGTAGTAAGGGACTAGCGGGATTCTACGAGCAGTACTTC. Translated: CASSKGLAGFYEQYF.

CDR3 coding DNA: TGTGCCAGCAGTTCGGACAGGGAGAATGGCTACACCTTC. Encoded protein: CASSSDRENGYTF. The V call is TRBV7-9, the J call TRBJ1-2, with TRBD1 matching over 8 bases. V lost 6 bases to trimming and J lost 6 bases; unmatched junction nucleotides: 6. Germline CDR1 SEHNR, CDR2 FQNEAQ (reference sequence). This CDR3 has 13 amino acids. Drawing the rest from reference TRBV7-9 and TRBJ1-2, the complete variable domain is DTGVSQNPRHKITKRGQNVTFRCDPISEHNRLYWYRQTLGQGPEFLTYFQNEAQLEKSRLLSDRFSAERPKGSFSTLEIQRTEQGDSAMYLCASSSDRENGYTFGSGTRLTVV.

The rearrangement links TRBV11-2 to TRBJ2-1; D might be TRBD2 (5 bases). Trimming removed 3 bases at V and 0 bases at J, with 9 bases between. The CDR3 has 15 amino acids. Germline CDR1 reads SGHAT; CDR2 reads FQNNGV. This chain's CDR3 is CASSFKRSSYNEQFF. The CDR3 DNA is TGTGCCAGCAGCTTCAAGCGGAGCTCCTACAATGAGCAGTTCTTC.

The chain carries TRBV5-1 and TRBJ2-1; 11 bases match TRBD2. The CDR3 is 19 residues long. Per germline, CDR1 SGHRS and CDR2 YFSETQ. V lost 1 base to trimming and J lost 0 bases; unmatched junction nucleotides: 9. The CDR3 loop reads CASSLIGLAGGSSYNEQFF. The CDR3 coding sequence is TGCGCCAGCAGCTTGATAGGACTAGCGGGTGGGAGCTCCTACAATGAGCAGTTCTTC.

The V call is TRBV29-1, the J call TRBJ1-1, with TRBD1 matching over 7 bases. J was trimmed by 3 bases and V by 6 bases; bases with no gene match: 7. The length of the CDR3 is 13 residues. The germline V gene encodes CDR1 SQVTM and CDR2 ANQGSEA. CDR3 DNA: TGCAGCGTGCGGACAGGTCGCGACACTGAAGCTTTCTTT. Encoded protein: CSVRTGRDTEAFF.

The chain is built from TRBV7-9 and TRBJ1-3; D is unclear. The V end lost 1 base, the J end lost 1 base, and 8 bases lay between the germline ends. Germline loops: CDR1 SEHNR, CDR2 FQNEAQ (reference sequence). This CDR3 region has 15 residues. Here the CDR3 reads CASSLDGGSGNTIYF. The CDR3 DNA reads as TGTGCCAGCAGCTTAGATGGAGGGTCTGGAAACACCATATATTTT.

The chain employs TRBV7-5 and TRBJ2-1; TRBD2 reflects the table's D call only, with no check against the DNA. TRBV7-5 is termed a pseudogene. This CDR3 is 17 amino acids long. CDR3 nucleotide sequence: TGTGCCAGAAGCTTAGAGGGTAGCGGGAGCTCCTACAATGAGCAGTTCTTC. Translation gives CARSLEGSGSSYNEQFF.

This chain joins TRBV12-5 and TRBJ2-2, with TRBD1 as a possible D gene (5 bases). With 7 bases removed from V and 1 base from J, the gap between germline ends came to 16 bases. This CDR3 comprises 16 residues. Germline CDR1 reads LGHNT; CDR2 reads FRNRAP. Here the CDR3 reads CASALSPGQNTGELFF. CDR3 bases: TGTGCTAGTGCCCTGAGTCCCGGACAGAACACCGGGGAGCTGTTTTTT.

The chain couples TRBV5-1 to TRBJ2-5, with 7 bases that match TRBD1. The trim removed 5 bases at V and 6 bases at J, leaving 13 bases unmatched. CDR1 SGHRS and CDR2 YFSETQ come from the germline V gene. This CDR3 is built from 15 residues. The DNA for the CDR3 is TGCGCCAGCAGTTTAGGACAGGCTTTTCCGAAGACCCAGTACTTC. Protein: CASSLGQAFPKTQYF.

This chain links TRBV7-2 with TRBJ2-1; perhaps TRBD1 as D (5 bases). V gave up 5 bases and J gave up 7 bases, with 9 bases separating them. This CDR3 region has 12 residues. The germline gives CDR1 SGHTA, CDR2 FQGNSA. CDR3 in amino acids: CASSLGRNEQFF. The CDR3, as DNA: TGTGCCAGCAGCCTGGGGCGGAATGAGCAGTTCTTC.

The rearrangement uses TRBV11-3 and TRBJ2-1, with TRBD2 matching 14 bases. CDR1 and CDR2 from the germline V gene are SGHNT and YENEEA. CDR3 size: 17 residues. V lost 5 bases and J lost 0; bases outside the gene matches: 3. For the CDR3, the DNA is TGTGCCAGCAGCCTGGGGACTAGCGGGGGCTCCTACAATGAGCAGTTCTTC. Protein product: CASSLGTSGGSYNEQFF.

The CDR3 here is CASSYNRGRGADTQYF. As DNA, the CDR3 is TGTGCCAGCAGTTACAACAGGGGGCGCGGCGCAGATACGCAGTATTTT. V usage is TRBV6-5 and J usage is TRBJ2-3; 9 bases line up with TRBD1. With V trimmed by 2 bases and J by 4 bases, 7 bases remained unmatched. Germline V gene sequence: CDR1 MNHEY, CDR2 SVGAGI. This CDR3 spans 16 amino acids.

This chain uses TRBV19 with TRBJ2-7, with 7 bases that match TRBD2. Germline V lookup: CDR1 LNHDA, CDR2 SQIVND (reference sequence). V was pared by 1 base and J by 4 bases, with 4 bases of the junction left unmatched. This CDR3 region has 14 residues. CDR3 region: CASSIVTGGYEQYF. CDR3 nucleotide sequence: TGTGCCAGTAGTATAGTAACGGGAGGATACGAGCAGTACTTC.

This sequence joins TRBV7-2 and TRBJ2-1; TRBD2 might be the D (6 bases). The germline gives CDR1 SGHTA, CDR2 FQGNSA. This CDR3 spans 15 amino acids. V was clipped by 4 bases and J by 3 bases, with 13 bases between them. DNA of the CDR3: TGTGCCAGCAGCTCCACGGGACTCGGCTACAATGAGCAGTTCTTC. It encodes CASSSTGLGYNEQFF.

The DNA for the CDR3 is TGTGCCAGCAGCTTCTCACAGGGGGCAACGAATTCACCCCTCCACTTT. It specifies CASSFSQGATNSPLHF. The V call is TRBV7-9, the J call TRBJ1-6; 9 nucleotides align to TRBD1. From germline, CDR1 is SEHNR and CDR2 FQNEAQ (reference sequence). After removal of 3 bases from V and 7 bases from J, the junction contained 7 bases not matched to a gene. The CDR3 runs to 16 residues.

This clone was observed a few times. The chain joins TRBV19 to TRBJ2-7, with 10 bases lining up with TRBD2. J lost 6 bases, V lost 3 bases, and 5 bases had no gene match. CDR1 and CDR2 from the germline V gene are LNHDA and SQIVND (reference sequence). This CDR3 is built from 14 residues. The CDR3 loop is CASSISAGGLEQYF. The DNA of the CDR3 is TGTGCCAGTAGTATCTCAGCGGGGGGGCTCGAGCAGTACTTC.